The next 21 T cell receptor beta chains were all read from a single sample in a study of cytomegalovirus exposure and HLA in healthy donors. The PCR employed 60 Vbeta primers together with 13 Jbeta primers. The protocol was immunoSEQ multiplex PCR, while the TCRdb copy is restricted to in-frame clones and leaves out a portion. The top ten hold about 0.76% of the sample, which has approximately 130,000 clones, 81% seen once. Sequenced sample: PBMCs. The source is a man younger than 30 in good health and CMV-seronegative.

The chain recombines TRBV6-6 with TRBJ2-7; perhaps TRBD2 as D (6 bases). Trimming took 5 bases from V and 6 from J, leaving 14 bases between them. Germline CDR1 MNHNY, CDR2 SVGAGI (reference sequence). The CDR3 totals 13 residues. CDR3 bases: TGTGCCAGCAGTCCGAACGGGAGCCTCGAGCAGTACTTC. This codes for CASSPNGSLEQYF.

The rearrangement joins TRBV2 to TRBJ2-1; 9 bases map to TRBD2. V shed 6 bases, J shed 10 bases, and the junction held 16 bases outside the gene matches. The CDR3 has 16 residues. Germline loops: CDR1 SNHLY, CDR2 FYNNEI. CDR3 DNA: TGTGCCAGCAGCGGATATAGCGGGGGCGGTACGGGAGAGCAGTTCTTC. It yields the protein CASSGYSGGGTGEQFF.

V and J are TRBV4-2 and TRBJ2-7; 13 bases are shared with TRBD2. Germline V gene sequence: CDR1 LGHNA, CDR2 YNFKEQ. The CDR3 runs 16 residues. V shed 5 bases, J shed 5 bases, and the junction held 9 bases outside the gene matches. In nucleotides, the CDR3 is TGTGCCAGCAGCGCTCGGACTAGCGGGGGATGGAACGAGCAGTACTTC. Its protein is CASSARTSGGWNEQYF.

This clone was counted between two and nine times. The chain links TRBV9 to TRBJ1-1; tentatively, D is TRBD1 (5 bases). This CDR3 spans 13 amino acids. Per the germline V gene, CDR1 is SGDLS and CDR2 is YYNGEE. V was trimmed by 2 bases and J by 10 bases, leaving 15 bases between them. CDR3 DNA: TGTGCCAGCAGCGTTGTCGACAGCCGTGGAGCTTTCTTT. The encoded protein is CASSVVDSRGAFF.

The sample holds a few counts of this clone. This sequence joins TRBV30 and TRBJ1-1; D gene uncertain. This CDR3 contains 16 residues. Germline V gene lookup returns CDR1 GTSNPN and CDR2 SVGIG (reference sequence). Trimming took off 2 bases at V and 1 base at J, with 17 bases between the two ends. This CDR3 is CAWSLSHTRRNTEAFF. The CDR3 bases are TGTGCCTGGAGTCTCTCTCATACAAGGAGGAACACTGAAGCTTTCTTT.

The V and J genes are TRBV27 and TRBJ1-1; D remains unclear. V was cut by 4 bases and J by 4 bases, with 16 bases left in between. Germline V gene sequence: CDR1 MNHEY, CDR2 SMNVEV (reference sequence). There are 15 residues in the CDR3. The CDR3 sequence is CASSSRLRRGTEAFF. CDR3 coding DNA: TGTGCCAGCAGTTCGCGACTACGTCGAGGCACTGAAGCTTTCTTT.

V gene TRBV28 combines with J gene TRBJ1-5; D is ambiguous. The CDR3 consists of 15 residues. Germline V lookup: CDR1 MDHEN, CDR2 SYDVKM. The V and J ends lost 5 bases and 4 bases respectively, with 15 bases between them. CDR3 nucleotides: TGTGCCAGCAGTCATAACCCCGGGGATAATCAGCCCCAGCATTTT. This codes for CASSHNPGDNQPQHF. Together with reference TRBV28 and TRBJ1-5, the CDR3 gives the full variable domain: DVKVTQSSRYLVKRTGEKVFLECVQDMDHENMFWYRQDPGLGLRLIYFSYDVKMKEKGDIPEGYSVSREKKERFSLILESASTNQTSMYLCASSHNPGDNQPQHFGDGTRLSIL.

This clone turned up a few times. The rearrangement links TRBV10-2 to TRBJ2-7; weak D call: TRBD2 (6 bases). Germline-derived CDR1 and CDR2 are WSHSY and SAAADI. The length of the CDR3 is 12 residues. V dropped 5 bases and J dropped 3 bases, with 8 bases sitting between them. CDR3 nucleotide sequence: TGCGCCAGCAGTCCCGGGGGCTACGAGCAGTACTTC. This gives the protein CASSPGGYEQYF.

J is TRBJ1-4 and V is TRBV4-3; the D is unclear. V dropped 0 bases and J dropped 8 bases, with 7 bases sitting between them. CDR1 and CDR2 (germline): LGHNA, YSLEER. This CDR3 has 13 amino acids. CDR3 protein: CASSQDLSEKLFF. The CDR3 bases are TGCGCCAGCAGCCAAGATCTGAGCGAAAAACTGTTTTTT.

The chain combines TRBV14 with TRBJ1-2; unclear D gene. Trimming took 4 bases from V and 7 from J, leaving 16 bases between them. Germline assignment: CDR1 SGHDN and CDR2 FVKESK. The CDR3 runs 14 residues. CDR3 coding DNA: TGTGCCAGCAGCCCATACACCCTCTCGGGTGGCTACACCTTC. Residues: CASSPYTLSGGYTF.

The chain employs TRBV30 and TRBJ2-5; 8 positions agree with TRBD2. In germline, CDR1 is GTSNPN, CDR2 SVGIG (reference sequence). CDR3 length equals 14 residues. J gave up 5 bases and V 3 bases, and 8 bases lay outside the gene matches. In nucleotides, the CDR3 is TGTGCCTGGAGAAACGGGGGGGTAGGTGAGACCCAGTACTTC. Its translation is CAWRNGGVGETQYF.

This clone was detected only once. The J gene is TRBJ1-1, the V gene TRBV10-3, with a weak D call TRBD1 (5 bases). The CDR3 has 16 amino acids. Germline-derived CDR1 and CDR2 are ENHRY and SYGVKD. The V end was cut by 1 base, the J end by 2 bases, with 14 bases between. CDR3 residues: CAISEWGGAGNTEAFF. CDR3 DNA: TGTGCCATCAGTGAGTGGGGGGGTGCTGGTAACACTGAAGCTTTCTTT.

This rearrangement joins TRBV11-2 to TRBJ2-1; the match to TRBD1 covers 9 bases. The junction had 9 bases not matched to a gene; V was cut back by 5 bases and J by 4 bases. The CDR3 contains 16 residues. Looked up from germline, CDR1 is SGHAT and CDR2 is FQNNGV. The CDR3 protein is CASSGGQGLSYNEQFF. The CDR3, as DNA: TGTGCCAGCAGCGGGGGACAGGGATTATCGTACAATGAGCAGTTCTTC.

The chain recombines TRBV4-3 with TRBJ1-1; the D gene is possibly TRBD1 (5 bases). The germline V gene encodes CDR1 LGHNA and CDR2 YSLEER. The V and J ends lost 4 bases and 4 bases respectively, with 16 bases between them. The CDR3 consists of 15 residues. The CDR3: CASSPRWGGGTEAFF. DNA of the CDR3: TGCGCCAGCAGCCCCCGGTGGGGGGGAGGCACTGAAGCTTTCTTT.

The V and J genes are TRBV9 and TRBJ2-1, with 8 bases aligning to TRBD2. CDR1 and CDR2 from the germline V gene are SGDLS and YYNGEE. J gave up 5 bases and V 2 bases, and 3 bases lay outside the gene matches. The CDR3 length is 14 residues. The CDR3 region is CASSVSGGNNEQFF. The CDR3 DNA reads TGTGCCAGCAGCGTCAGCGGGGGAAACAATGAGCAGTTCTTC.

The V gene is TRBV18, the J gene TRBJ1-6; unclear D gene. Germline V gene lookup returns CDR1 KGHSH and CDR2 LQKENI. The CDR3 runs 15 residues. V lost 3 bases, J lost 10 bases, and 16 bases lay in between. The CDR3 spells CASSPYSGEGSPLHF. DNA for the CDR3: TGTGCCAGCTCACCCTACAGTGGAGAGGGCTCACCCCTCCACTTT. Together with reference TRBV18 and TRBJ1-6, the CDR3 gives the full variable domain: NAGVMQNPRHLVRRRGQEARLRCSPMKGHSHVYWYRQLPEEGLKFMVYLQKENIIDESGMPKERFSAEFPKEGPSILRIQQVVRGDSAAYFCASSPYSGEGSPLHFGNGTRLTVT.

The chain carries TRBV6-5 and TRBJ2-7; 7 positions agree with TRBD2. V shed 7 bases, J shed 3 bases, and the junction held 9 bases outside the gene matches. The CDR3 spans 14 residues. Germline-derived CDR1 and CDR2 are MNHEY and SVGAGI. Here the CDR3 reads CASNAGGTHYEQYF. CDR3 nucleotide sequence: TGTGCCAGCAATGCCGGGGGGACTCACTACGAGCAGTACTTC.

V usage is TRBV5-1 and J usage is TRBJ2-7, with 8 bases lining up with TRBD1. With 3 bases clipped from V and 0 bases from J, the junction kept 8 bases outside the gene matches. From germline, CDR1 is SGHRS and CDR2 YFSETQ. This CDR3 spans 16 amino acids. Here the CDR3 DNA reads TGCGCCAGCAGCTCTAACCGGGACAGGAACTCCTACGAGCAGTACTTC. It specifies CASSSNRDRNSYEQYF. Looking up the rest from reference TRBV5-1 and TRBJ2-7 gives the full variable domain: KAGVTQTPRYLIKTRGQQVTLSCSPISGHRSVSWYQQTPGQGLQFLFEYFSETQRNKGNFPGRFSGRQFSNSRSEMNVSTLELGDSALYLCASSSNRDRNSYEQYFGPGTRLTVT.

The rearrangement joins TRBV19 to TRBJ2-5, with D unclear. Looked up from germline, CDR1 is LNHDA and CDR2 is SQIVND (reference sequence). V shed 3 bases and J shed 2 bases, with 7 bases lying between them. The CDR3 has 13 amino acids. The CDR3 DNA follows: TGTGCCAGTAGTATGACAAGTCAAGAGACCCAGTACTTC. Its protein is CASSMTSQETQYF.

The chain is built from TRBV7-2 and TRBJ2-7; 10 bases are shared with TRBD2. The junction had 3 bases not matched to a gene; V was cut back by 2 bases and J by 2 bases. CDR1 is SGHTA and CDR2 is FQGNSA in the germline V gene. This CDR3 has 15 residues. The CDR3 sequence: CASSLNSGGAYEQYF. CDR3 bases: TGTGCCAGCAGCTTAAACAGCGGGGGGGCCTACGAGCAGTACTTC.

The genes are TRBV6-4 and TRBJ1-5; weak D call: TRBD1 (5 bases). The CDR3 totals 15 residues. The germline CDR1 and CDR2 sequences are MRHNA and SNTAGT. Trimming removed 3 bases at V and 1 base at J, with 10 bases between. CDR3 protein: CASSESGISNQPQHF. The CDR3 region has the DNA TGTGCCAGCAGTGAGTCAGGGATAAGCAATCAGCCCCAGCATTTT.